The 18 T cell receptor beta chains listed next were all sequenced from one sample in a study of T cell responses to AZD1222 COVID-19 vaccine. Profiling relied on immunoSEQ multiplex PCR, and the TCRdb table lists in-frame clones only, not all of them. The table has 44,000 or so clones, about four fifths seen once. Sequencing was performed on peripheral blood, taken 28 days after the second dose of the MenACWY control vaccine. The receptors shown here come from an adult who received the MenACWY meningococcal vaccine as a control.

There are a few counts of this clone. V and J are TRBV27 and TRBJ1-2, with a weak D call TRBD1 (6 bases). The V gene lost 2 bases and the J gene lost 2 bases, with 15 bases spanning the gap. The CDR3 is 16 residues long. CDR1 is MNHEY and CDR2 is SMNVEV in the germline V gene (reference sequence). In DNA form, the CDR3 reads TGTGCCAGCAGTTTAGGGCGGGGGCGCGAGAACTATGGCTACACCTTC. Its translation is CASSLGRGRENYGYTF.

This chain connects TRBV5-6 to TRBJ1-6, with D possibly matching TRBD1 (6 bases). The V gene's germline CDR1 is SGHDT and CDR2 YYEEEE. The CDR3 covers 15 residues. Trimming shortened V by 1 base and J by 8 bases, and 13 bases separated the two germline ends. CDR3 protein: CASSLRQVRDSPLHF. The CDR3 nucleotides read TGTGCCAGCAGCTTGAGACAGGTTCGAGATTCACCCCTCCACTTT.

The J gene is TRBJ2-1, the V gene TRBV2, with 13 nucleotides matching TRBD2. Looked up from germline, CDR1 is SNHLY and CDR2 is FYNNEI. The V and J ends lost 7 bases and 9 bases, in that order; junction bases with no gene match: 12. The CDR3 is 16 residues long. In nucleotides, the CDR3 is TGTGCCAGCATCTACGCCGGGACTAGCGGGAAGGTTGAGCAGTTCTTC. Its translation: CASIYAGTSGKVEQFF.

J is TRBJ1-1 and V is TRBV19; D call uncertain. Germline V gene data show CDR1 as LNHDA and CDR2 as SQIVND (reference sequence). V was clipped by 7 bases and J by 4 bases, with 10 bases between them. The CDR3 runs 12 residues. CDR3 protein: CASTKGPTEAFF. Here the CDR3 DNA reads TGTGCCAGTACTAAGGGTCCCACTGAAGCTTTCTTT.

The sample holds one count of this clone. The chain employs TRBV3-1 (or the pseudogene TRBV3-2) and TRBJ2-5; D might be TRBD1 (5 bases). CDR1 LGHDT and CDR2 YNNKEL come from the germline V gene (reference sequence). This CDR3 has 12 residues. V was pared by 3 bases and J by 5 bases, with 7 bases between. The CDR3 protein is CASSHRVETQYF. Here the CDR3 DNA reads TGTGCCAGCAGCCACAGGGTCGAGACCCAGTACTTC.

V usage is TRBV3-1 (or the pseudogene TRBV3-2) and J usage is TRBJ2-3, with 8 bases identical to TRBD1. The V segment lost 4 bases and the J segment 3 bases; nucleotides outside the gene matches: 6. CDR3 size: 15 residues. The germline V gene encodes CDR1 LGHDT and CDR2 YNNKEL (reference sequence). In nucleotides, the CDR3 is TGTGCCAGCAGCCGCGGACAGGGTCGGACAGATACGCAGTATTTT. It yields the protein CASSRGQGRTDTQYF.

The V and J genes are TRBV7-6 and TRBJ1-1; TRBD1 agrees at 7 bases. V lost 5 bases, J lost 10 bases, and 4 bases stayed unmatched. Germline CDR1 SGHVS, CDR2 FNYEAQ. The CDR3 consists of 11 residues. For the CDR3, the DNA is TGTGCCAGCAGCATGACAGGGAGAGCTTTCTTT. It is translated as CASSMTGRAFF.

The chain uses TRBV7-8 and TRBJ1-1; 12 nucleotides match TRBD1. J was trimmed by 3 bases and V by 5 bases; bases with no gene match: 7. The CDR3 totals 16 residues. Germline V gives CDR1 SGHVS, CDR2 FQNEAQ. The CDR3 loop is CASSRRDRGQDTEAFF. For the CDR3, the DNA is TGTGCCAGCAGCCGCCGGGACAGGGGGCAGGACACTGAAGCTTTCTTT.

The chain joins TRBV29-1 to TRBJ1-1; tentatively, D is TRBD1 (5 bases). Trimming took off 5 bases at V and 8 bases at J, with 9 bases between the two ends. Germline assignment: CDR1 SQVTM and CDR2 ANQGSEA. The CDR3 runs to 10 residues. The CDR3 loop reads CSVFRGEAFF. The DNA for the CDR3 is TGCAGCGTTTTCCGGGGGGAAGCTTTCTTT.

The gene calls are TRBV27 and TRBJ2-1; D is undetermined. Germline loops: CDR1 MNHEY, CDR2 SMNVEV (reference sequence). CDR3 size: 13 residues. The V end was cut by 5 bases, the J end by 0 bases, with 5 bases between. CDR3 nucleotide sequence: TGTGCCAGCAGTCTGAGCTCCTACAATGAGCAGTTCTTC. Protein sequence: CASSLSSYNEQFF.

The chain links TRBV30 to TRBJ2-2; D is perhaps TRBD1 (6 bases). CDR1 and CDR2 from the germline V gene are GTSNPN and SVGIG (reference sequence). The CDR3 spans 13 residues. V was cut by 8 bases and J by 2 bases, with 12 bases left in between. Here the CDR3 reads CAIGQTNTGELFF. As DNA, the CDR3 is TGTGCCATAGGACAGACAAACACCGGGGAGCTGTTTTTT.

The chain has TRBV5-6 and TRBJ2-1, with a weak D call TRBD2 (5 bases). The germline CDR1 and CDR2 sequences are SGHDT and YYEEEE. The CDR3 runs to 15 residues. V lost 1 base to trimming and J lost 7 bases, with 15 bases between them. CDR3: CASSLWSRGRNEQFF. DNA for the CDR3: TGTGCCAGCAGCTTGTGGAGCCGCGGGCGGAATGAGCAGTTCTTC.

This chain connects TRBV6-5 to TRBJ1-2; a possible D gene is TRBD1 (5 bases). Germline-derived CDR1 and CDR2 are MNHEY and SVGAGI. This CDR3 spans 12 amino acids. The V gene lost 8 bases and the J gene lost 5 bases, with 12 bases spanning the gap. The CDR3, as DNA: TGTGCCAGCGGGACCGATGTTTATGGCTACACCTTC. It specifies CASGTDVYGYTF.

J is TRBJ2-4 and V is TRBV3-1 (or the pseudogene TRBV3-2), with 9 bases fitting TRBD2. The CDR3 is made up of 16 amino acids. Germline CDR1 reads LGHDT; CDR2 reads YNNKEL (reference sequence). V shed 0 bases and J 8 bases; nucleotides not matched to a gene: 8. CDR3 in DNA: TGTGCCAGCAGCCAAGATATGCGGGGGGGCTGGGACATTCAGTACTTC. Translating gives CASSQDMRGGWDIQYF.

This chain connects TRBV28 to TRBJ1-1, with a weak D call TRBD1 (5 bases). Looked up from germline, CDR1 is MDHEN and CDR2 is SYDVKM. This CDR3 has 14 amino acids. The V and J ends lost 2 bases and 8 bases respectively, with 15 bases between them. In DNA form, the CDR3 reads TGTGCCAGCAGTTTACACCCCTTAGAGGGGGAAGCTTTCTTT. Translating gives CASSLHPLEGEAFF.

This chain links TRBV28 with TRBJ1-3, with 7 bases fitting TRBD1. The V and J ends lost 5 bases and 4 bases, in that order; junction bases with no gene match: 11. CDR1 is MDHEN and CDR2 is SYDVKM in the germline V gene. CDR3 length equals 16 residues. CDR3 residues: CASSIGRRGGGNTIYF. DNA for the CDR3: TGTGCCAGCAGTATAGGGCGCAGGGGGGGCGGAAACACCATATATTTT.

The rearrangement uses TRBV3-1 (or the pseudogene TRBV3-2) and TRBJ1-1, with D perhaps matching TRBD1 (5 bases). This CDR3 is built from 17 residues. Trimming took off 2 bases at V and 0 bases at J, with 16 bases between the two ends. Germline V gene lookup returns CDR1 LGHDT and CDR2 YNNKEL (reference sequence). CDR3 protein: CASSQPPTGALNTEAFF. CDR3 bases: TGTGCCAGCAGCCAACCTCCAACAGGCGCCTTGAACACTGAAGCTTTCTTT.

The chain carries TRBV30 and TRBJ2-1, with TRBD1 as a possible D gene (6 bases). This CDR3 comprises 15 residues. CDR1 and CDR2 from the germline V gene are GTSNPN and SVGIG (reference sequence). With 3 bases removed from V and 0 bases from J, the gap between germline ends came to 12 bases. The CDR3 loop is CAWSNRVSSYNEQFF. DNA of the CDR3: TGTGCCTGGAGCAACAGGGTTAGCTCCTACAATGAGCAGTTCTTC. Complete variable domain (other parts from reference TRBV30 and TRBJ2-1): SQTIHQWPATLVQPVGSPLSLECTVEGTSNPNLYWYRQAAGRGLQLLFYSVGIGQISSEVPQNLSASRPQDRQFILSSKKLLLSDSGFYLCAWSNRVSSYNEQFFGPGTRLTVL.